This T cell receptor beta chain was identified during a study of cytomegalovirus exposure and HLA in healthy donors. General study results and limits: The authors later linked a missense DCLRE1C variant to TCR beta V- and J-gene trimming.

PCR was performed using 60 Vbeta and 13 Jbeta primers. In the source study's methods: Per a later analysis, the number of unique TCR beta chains was some 75 million, of which roughly 10 million were shared. The method was immunoSEQ multiplex PCR; TCRdb's version includes in-frame clones alone and lacks a portion of them. V, J and clone size are those of that table, while D and trimming were read from the DNA. The sample lists 120,000 to 150,000 clones, roughly 80% occurring once. Comment on this clone: Antigen unknown.

The CDR3 contains 15 residues. The V end lost 5 bases, the J end lost 0 bases, and 11 bases lay between the germline ends. Germline V gene sequence: CDR1 SNHLY, CDR2 FYNNEI. The receptor was isolated from a man aged 40-55 years in good health and CMV-seropositive. The sample was PBMCs. The chain has TRBV2 and TRBJ1-5; perhaps TRBD1 as D (6 bases). The CDR3 is CASSTDRNSNQPQHF. The CDR3 coding sequence is TGTGCCAGCAGTACAGACAGGAATAGCAATCAGCCCCAGCATTTT.